This T cell receptor beta chain appears in the sequencing data of a study of tumor-infiltrating lymphocytes in primary liver carcinoma. The template, around 540 ng total RNA, yielded TCR beta cDNA made with a constant-region primer. Sequencing libraries for TCR beta derived from three nested multiplex PCR rounds that used slightly modified ARM-PCR. It was with TRBV1-TRBV30 forward primers and a C-beta reverse primer that the first two PCR rounds were run, at 10 cycles each. A single record per CDR3 protein comes from TCRdb applying MiXCR to the multiplex PCR reads. Here the sample spans 300,000 to 350,000 distinct CDR3 sequences, roughly 61% being singletons. This clonotype occurred many times. RNA isolated from unsorted whole blood supplied the blood RNA, with germline DNA also extracted. Trimming at V came to 6 bases and at J to 0 bases, leaving 4 bases not matched to a gene. The CDR3 sequence is 15 residues long.

The chain recombines TRBV12-3 or TRBV12-4 with TRBJ1-4; 7 nucleotides match TRBD1. Sequencing was performed on peripheral blood. The receptor was isolated from a man aged 40-50 years with primary liver carcinoma and hepatitis B virus infection. The CDR3 sequence is CASRRDSTTNEKLFF. The CDR3 nucleotides read TGTGCCAGCAGGCGGGACAGCACAACTAATGAAAAACTGTTTTTT.